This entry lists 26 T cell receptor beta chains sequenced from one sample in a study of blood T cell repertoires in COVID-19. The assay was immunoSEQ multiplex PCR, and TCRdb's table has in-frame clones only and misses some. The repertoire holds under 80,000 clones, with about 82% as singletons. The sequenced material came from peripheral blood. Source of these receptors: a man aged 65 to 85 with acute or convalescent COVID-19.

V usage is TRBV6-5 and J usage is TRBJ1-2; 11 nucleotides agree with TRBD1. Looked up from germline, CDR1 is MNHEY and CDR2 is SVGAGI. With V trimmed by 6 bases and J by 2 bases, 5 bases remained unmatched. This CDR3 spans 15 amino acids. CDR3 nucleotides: TGTGCCAGCAGGAGGGACAGGGGGGAAAACTATGGCTACACCTTC. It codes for CASRRDRGENYGYTF.

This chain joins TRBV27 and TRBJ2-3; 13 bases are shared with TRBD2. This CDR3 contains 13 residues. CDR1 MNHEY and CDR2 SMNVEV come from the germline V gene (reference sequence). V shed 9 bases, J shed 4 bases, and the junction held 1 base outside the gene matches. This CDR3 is CASTSGGADTQYF. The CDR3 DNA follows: TGTGCCAGTACTAGCGGGGGGGCAGATACGCAGTATTTT.

The DNA of the CDR3 is TGTGCCAGCAGCCAAGCATCGAGTCGCACAGATACGCAGTATTTT. It is translated as CASSQASSRTDTQYF. The chain carries TRBV4-2 and TRBJ2-3; D is uncertain. CDR1 and CDR2 (germline): LGHNA, YNFKEQ. This CDR3 comprises 15 residues. V was shortened by 1 base and J by 1 base, with 9 bases between the two germline ends.

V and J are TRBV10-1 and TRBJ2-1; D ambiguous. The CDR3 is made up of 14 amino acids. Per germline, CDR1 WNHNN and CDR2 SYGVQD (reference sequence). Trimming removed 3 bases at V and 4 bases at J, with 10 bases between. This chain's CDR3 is CASSESPLYNEQFF. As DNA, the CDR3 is TGCGCCAGCAGTGAATCCCCCCTTTACAATGAGCAGTTCTTC.

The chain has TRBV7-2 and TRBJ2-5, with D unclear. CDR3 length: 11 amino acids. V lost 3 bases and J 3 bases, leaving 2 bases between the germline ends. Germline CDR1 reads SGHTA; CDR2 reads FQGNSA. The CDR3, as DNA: TGTGCCAGCAGCTTTAAAGAGACCCAGTACTTC. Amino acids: CASSFKETQYF. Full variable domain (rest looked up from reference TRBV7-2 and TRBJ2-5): GAGVSQSPSNKVTEKGKDVELRCDPISGHTALYWYRQSLGQGLEFLIYFQGNSAPDKSGLPSDRFSAERTGGSVSTLTIQRTQQEDSAVYLCASSFKETQYFGPGTRLLVL.

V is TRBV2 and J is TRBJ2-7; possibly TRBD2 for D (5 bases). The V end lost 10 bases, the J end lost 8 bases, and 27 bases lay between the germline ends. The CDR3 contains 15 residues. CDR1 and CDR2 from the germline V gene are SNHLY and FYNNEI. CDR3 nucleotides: TGTGCCACCTCGGGCTCTGGCGGGTTCGGGTTCAAGCAGTACTTC. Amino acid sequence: CATSGSGGFGFKQYF.

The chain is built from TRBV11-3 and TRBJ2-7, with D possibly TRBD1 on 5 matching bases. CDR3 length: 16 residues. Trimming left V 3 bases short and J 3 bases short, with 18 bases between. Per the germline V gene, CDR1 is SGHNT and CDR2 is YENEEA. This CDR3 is CASSLQGGEKDYEQYF. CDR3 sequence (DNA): TGTGCCAGCAGCTTGCAGGGTGGGGAAAAGGACTACGAGCAGTACTTC.

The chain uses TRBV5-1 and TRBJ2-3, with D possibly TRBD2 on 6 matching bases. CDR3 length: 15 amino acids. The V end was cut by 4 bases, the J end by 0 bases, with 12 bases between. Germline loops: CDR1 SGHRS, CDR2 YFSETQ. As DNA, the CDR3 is TGCGCCAGCAGCACTTTCGCGGGGAGCACAGATACGCAGTATTTT. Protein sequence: CASSTFAGSTDTQYF.

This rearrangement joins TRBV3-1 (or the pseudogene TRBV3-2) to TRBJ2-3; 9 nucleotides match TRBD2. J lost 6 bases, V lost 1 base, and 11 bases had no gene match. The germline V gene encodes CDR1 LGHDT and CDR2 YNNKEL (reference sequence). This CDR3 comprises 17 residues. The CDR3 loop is CASSQVVAGVSVDTQYF. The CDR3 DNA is TGTGCCAGCAGCCAAGTGGTAGCGGGGGTATCAGTTGATACGCAGTATTTT.

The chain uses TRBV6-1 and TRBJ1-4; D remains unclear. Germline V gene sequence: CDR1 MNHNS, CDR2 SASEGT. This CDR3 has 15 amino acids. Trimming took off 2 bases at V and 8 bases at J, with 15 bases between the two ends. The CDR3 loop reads CASSELRGLGEKLFF. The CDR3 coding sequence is TGTGCCAGCAGTGAACTCAGAGGGCTGGGAGAAAAACTGTTTTTT.

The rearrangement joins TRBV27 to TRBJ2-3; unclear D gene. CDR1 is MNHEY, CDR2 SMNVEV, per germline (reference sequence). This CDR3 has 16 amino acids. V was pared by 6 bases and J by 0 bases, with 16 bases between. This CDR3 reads CASSQISRFSTDTQYF. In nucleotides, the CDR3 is TGTGCCAGCAGCCAAATATCTAGGTTCAGCACAGATACGCAGTATTTT.

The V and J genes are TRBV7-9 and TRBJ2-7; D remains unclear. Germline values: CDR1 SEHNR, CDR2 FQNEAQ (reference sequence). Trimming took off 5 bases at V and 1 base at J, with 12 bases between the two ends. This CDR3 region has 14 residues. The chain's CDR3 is CASSLNTLSYEQYF. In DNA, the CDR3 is TGTGCCAGCAGCCTCAATACACTATCCTACGAGCAGTACTTC.

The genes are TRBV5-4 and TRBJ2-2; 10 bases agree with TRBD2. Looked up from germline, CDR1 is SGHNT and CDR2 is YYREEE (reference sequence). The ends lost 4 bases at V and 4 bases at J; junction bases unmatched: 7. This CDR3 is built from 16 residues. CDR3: CASSPPSGSFTGELFF. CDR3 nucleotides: TGTGCCAGCAGCCCACCTAGCGGGAGTTTCACCGGGGAGCTGTTTTTT.

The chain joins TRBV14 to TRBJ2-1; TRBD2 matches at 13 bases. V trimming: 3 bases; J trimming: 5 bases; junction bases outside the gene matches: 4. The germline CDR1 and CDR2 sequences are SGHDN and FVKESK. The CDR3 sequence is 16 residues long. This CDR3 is CASSHPGTSGDNEQFF. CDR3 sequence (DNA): TGTGCCAGCAGCCACCCCGGGACTAGCGGGGACAATGAGCAGTTCTTC.

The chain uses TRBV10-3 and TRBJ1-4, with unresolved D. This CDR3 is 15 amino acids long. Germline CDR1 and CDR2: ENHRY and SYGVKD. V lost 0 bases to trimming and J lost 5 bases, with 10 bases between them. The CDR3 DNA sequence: TGTGCCATCAGTGAGTCGGGAGCTAAAAATGAAAAACTGTTTTTT. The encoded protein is CAISESGAKNEKLFF.

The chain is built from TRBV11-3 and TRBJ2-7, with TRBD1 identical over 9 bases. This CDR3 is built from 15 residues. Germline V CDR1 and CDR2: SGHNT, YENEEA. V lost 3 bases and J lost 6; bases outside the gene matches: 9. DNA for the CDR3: TGTGCCAGCAGCTTTTCGGGACAGGGAGGCGGCGAGCAGTACTTC. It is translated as CASSFSGQGGGEQYF.

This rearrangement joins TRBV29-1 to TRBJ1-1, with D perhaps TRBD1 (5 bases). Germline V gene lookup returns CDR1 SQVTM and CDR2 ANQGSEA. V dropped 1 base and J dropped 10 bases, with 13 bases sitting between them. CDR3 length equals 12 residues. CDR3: CSVEGWGGGAFF. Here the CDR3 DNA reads TGCAGCGTTGAAGGGTGGGGCGGTGGAGCTTTCTTT.

The CDR3 DNA sequence: TGCGCCAGCAGTATCTTCGGGGATCAAGAGACCCAGTACTTC. This codes for CASSIFGDQETQYF. The rearrangement joins TRBV5-1 to TRBJ2-5; possibly TRBD2 for D (5 bases). CDR1 is SGHRS, CDR2 YFSETQ, per germline. The CDR3 runs to 14 residues. Between the trimmed V and J ends, which lost 5 bases and 2 bases, there was a span of 13 bases.

Written as DNA, the CDR3 is TGTGCCAGCAGTGAACACTCCCAGGGGGTGGGAGATACGCAGTATTTT. Encoded protein: CASSEHSQGVGDTQYF. V usage is TRBV6-1 and J usage is TRBJ2-3, with 7 bases fitting TRBD1. V was clipped by 2 bases and J by 5 bases; unmatched bases: 10. Germline CDR1 reads MNHNS; CDR2 reads SASEGT. This CDR3 spans 16 amino acids.

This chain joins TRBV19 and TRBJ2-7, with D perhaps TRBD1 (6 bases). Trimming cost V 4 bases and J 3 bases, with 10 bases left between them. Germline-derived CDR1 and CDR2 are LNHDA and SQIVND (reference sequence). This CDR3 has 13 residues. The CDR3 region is CASSNTGFYEQYF. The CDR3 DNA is TGTGCCAGTAGTAATACAGGGTTCTACGAGCAGTACTTC.

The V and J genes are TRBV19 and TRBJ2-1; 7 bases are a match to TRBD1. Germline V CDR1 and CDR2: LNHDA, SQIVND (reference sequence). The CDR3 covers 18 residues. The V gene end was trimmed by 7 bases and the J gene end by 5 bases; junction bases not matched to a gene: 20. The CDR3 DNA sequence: TGTGCCAGTACGGCAGGGGGTTTGGGCCGAGGAGCAGACAATGAGCAGTTCTTC. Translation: CASTAGGLGRGADNEQFF. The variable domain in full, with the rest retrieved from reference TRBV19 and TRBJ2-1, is DGGITQSPKYLFRKEGQNVTLSCEQNLNHDAMYWYRQDPGQGLRLIYYSQIVNDFQKGDIAEGYSVSREKKESFPLTVTSAQKNPTAFYLCASTAGGLGRGADNEQFFGPGTRLTVL.

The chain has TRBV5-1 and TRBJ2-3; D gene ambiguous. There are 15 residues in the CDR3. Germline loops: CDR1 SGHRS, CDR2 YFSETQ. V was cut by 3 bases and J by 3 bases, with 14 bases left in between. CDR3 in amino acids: CASSSVLPKTDTQYF. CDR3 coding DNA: TGCGCCAGCAGCTCGGTCCTCCCGAAAACAGATACGCAGTATTTT.

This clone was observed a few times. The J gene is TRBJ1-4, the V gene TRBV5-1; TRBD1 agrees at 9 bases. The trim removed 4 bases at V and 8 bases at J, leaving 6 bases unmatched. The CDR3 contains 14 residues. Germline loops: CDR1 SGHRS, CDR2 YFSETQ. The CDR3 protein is CASSPGTGTEKLFF. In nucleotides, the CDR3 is TGCGCCAGCAGCCCCGGGACAGGGACGGAAAAACTGTTTTTT. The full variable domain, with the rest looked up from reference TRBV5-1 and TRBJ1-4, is KAGVTQTPRYLIKTRGQQVTLSCSPISGHRSVSWYQQTPGQGLQFLFEYFSETQRNKGNFPGRFSGRQFSNSRSEMNVSTLELGDSALYLCASSPGTGTEKLFFGSGTQLSVL.

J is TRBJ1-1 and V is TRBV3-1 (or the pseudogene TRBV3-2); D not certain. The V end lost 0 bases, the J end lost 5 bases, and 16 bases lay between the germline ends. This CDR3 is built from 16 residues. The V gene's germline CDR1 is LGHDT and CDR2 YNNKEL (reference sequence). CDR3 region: CASSQDPRGERTEAFF. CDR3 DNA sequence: TGTGCCAGCAGCCAAGATCCCCGGGGAGAGAGGACTGAAGCTTTCTTT.

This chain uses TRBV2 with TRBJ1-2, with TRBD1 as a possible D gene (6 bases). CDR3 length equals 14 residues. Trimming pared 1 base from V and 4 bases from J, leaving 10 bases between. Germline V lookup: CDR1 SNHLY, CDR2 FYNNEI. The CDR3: CASSEGGQGYGYTF. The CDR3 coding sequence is TGTGCCAGCAGTGAAGGGGGGCAGGGCTATGGCTACACCTTC.

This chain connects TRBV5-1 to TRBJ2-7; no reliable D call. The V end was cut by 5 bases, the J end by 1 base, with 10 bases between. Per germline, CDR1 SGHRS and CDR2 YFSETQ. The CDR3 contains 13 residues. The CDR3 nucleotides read TGCGCCAGCAGTCTCGGAGAATCCTACGAGCAGTACTTC. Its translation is CASSLGESYEQYF.